This T cell receptor (beta chain) was retrieved from a study of cytomegalovirus exposure and HLA in healthy donors. Amplification used 60 Vbeta primers and 13 Jbeta primers. Measured with immunoSEQ multiplex PCR; TCRdb has only the in-frame clones, and not every one. The sample has roughly 200,000 clones, 80% to 90% seen once. The CDR3 extends over 14 amino acids. The germline gives CDR1 SEHNR, CDR2 FQNEAQ (reference sequence). The V segment lost 7 bases and the J segment 4 bases; nucleotides outside the gene matches: 3. The V call is TRBV7-9, the J call TRBJ2-1; 11 bases are a match to TRBD2. This clonotype was sampled from a woman under 30 in good health and CMV-seronegative. Sequencing was done on a sample of PBMCs. The CDR3 coding sequence is TGTGCCAGCACAACTAGCGGGGGTTACAATGAGCAGTTCTTC. Protein: CASTTSGGYNEQFF.